Listed below are T cell receptor beta chains from one sample, sequenced in a study of identical twins. From the 5' RACE reads, TCRdb called clonotypes with MiXCR, one entry per CDR3 protein. The repertoire includes approximately 600,000 distinct CDR3 sequences, under 8.5% of them detected once, and around 1.6% sits in the top ten. This sample was shared with a second study, whose subject was yellow fever vaccine responses in identical twins.

The sequenced sample consisted of PBMCs. The receptors were gathered from a woman in her late teens or twenties in good health. CDR3s include the opening cysteine and the closing phenylalanine or tryptophan. D genes are given only for firm matches. Clone size, where shown, is once, few, many, or a class for clones that have expanded.

v_gene	d_gene	abundance	j_gene	CDR3aa	CDR3nt
TRBV11-3	TRBD2	.	TRBJ2-7	CASSPSGSQYEQYF	TGTGCCAGCAGCCCCAGCGGGAGTCAATACGAGCAGTACTTC
TRBV7-9	.	many	TRBJ1-1	CASKGRLNTEAFF	TGTGCCAGCAAGGGGCGGCTGAACACTGAAGCTTTCTTT
TRBV4-1	.	few	TRBJ2-7	CASSQEPDGYEQYF	TGCGCCAGCAGCCAAGAACCCGACGGCTACGAGCAGTACTTC
TRBV5-6	.	few	TRBJ2-2	CASSLGIFTGELFF	TGTGCCAGCAGCTTGGGAATTTTCACCGGGGAGCTGTTTTTT
TRBV24-1	TRBD2	.	TRBJ2-2	CATSDGTSGRGTGELFF	TGTGCCACCAGTGATGGGACTAGCGGGAGGGGCACCGGGGAGCTGTTTTTT
TRBV20-1	.	many	TRBJ2-1	CSGGLDYNEQFF	TGCAGCGGGGGTCTGGACTACAATGAGCAGTTCTTC
TRBV12-3/TRBV12-4	.	many	TRBJ2-1	CASSLSQGKNEQFF	TGTGCCAGCAGTTTATCACAGGGAAAGAATGAGCAGTTCTTC
TRBV20-1	.	few	TRBJ1-5	CSASRDFNQPQHF	TGCAGTGCTAGCCGGGATTTTAATCAGCCCCAGCATTTT
TRBV20-1	.	.	TRBJ1-4	CSAVRNEKLFF	TGCAGTGCCGTCAGGAACGAAAAACTGTTTTTT
TRBV20-1	.	many	TRBJ1-1	CSASARRQNTEAFF	TGCAGTGCCTCCGCGCGACGGCAGAACACTGAAGCTTTCTTT
TRBV12-5	TRBD1	many	TRBJ2-2	CASGSGQGNTGELFF	TGTGCTAGTGGTTCGGGACAGGGAAACACCGGGGAGCTGTTTTTT
TRBV5-1	.	many	TRBJ2-1	CASSLVGRNNEQFF	TGCGCCAGCAGCTTGGTGGGCAGGAACAATGAGCAGTTCTTC
TRBV12-3/TRBV12-4	.	.	TRBJ2-2	CASTRGQGRELFF	TGTGCCAGCACCAGGGGCCAGGGCCGGGAGCTGTTTTTT
TRBV10-3	TRBD1	many	TRBJ2-1	CAIRTGVSYNEQFF	TGTGCCATCAGAACAGGGGTGTCCTACAATGAGCAGTTCTTC
TRBV7-9	.	.	TRBJ2-7	CASSGGRSYEQYF	TGTGCCAGCAGCGGAGGACGGAGCTACGAGCAGTACTTC
TRBV2	.	.	TRBJ2-1	CASSEAGGGYNEQFF	TGTGCCAGCAGTGAAGCTGGCGGAGGCTACAATGAGCAGTTCTTC
TRBV20-1	.	many	TRBJ2-7	CSAKGSGWYEQYF	TGCAGTGCTAAAGGGAGTGGGTGGTACGAGCAGTACTTC
TRBV4-1	.	.	TRBJ2-7	CASSQVGEGPYEQYF	TGCGCCAGCAGCCAAGTGGGGGAAGGGCCATACGAGCAGTACTTC
TRBV4-1	TRBD2	few	TRBJ2-5	CASSQVRSAGQETQYF	TGCGCCAGCAGCCAAGTGCGATCAGCGGGGCAAGAGACCCAGTACTTC
TRBV12-3/TRBV12-4	.	many	TRBJ2-5	CASTPTGFQETQYF	TGTGCCAGCACCCCCACGGGGTTCCAAGAGACCCAGTACTTC
TRBV6-2/TRBV6-3	.	.	TRBJ1-1	CASSGGYRVTEAFF	TGTGCCAGCAGTGGGGGGTACAGGGTGACTGAAGCTTTCTTT
TRBV20-1	TRBD2	few	TRBJ2-3	CSARAYVLAGAPHTDTQYF	TGCAGTGCTAGAGCCTACGTACTAGCGGGAGCCCCCCACACAGATACGCAGTATTTT
TRBV24-1	TRBD2	.	TRBJ2-2	CATKGGDTGELFF	TGTGCCACAAAGGGAGGGGATACCGGGGAGCTGTTTTTT
TRBV7-9	TRBD2	many	TRBJ2-3	CASSPRTSGYTDTQYF	TGTGCCAGCAGCCCCAGGACTAGCGGGTACACAGATACGCAGTATTTT
TRBV12-3/TRBV12-4	.	.	TRBJ1-2	CASSLWVGGYGYTF	TGTGCCAGCAGTCTCTGGGTTGGCGGCTATGGCTACACCTTC
TRBV29-1	.	.	TRBJ2-5	CSVEDPPGVWDKKETQYF	TGCAGCGTTGAAGATCCTCCCGGGGTATGGGACAAAAAAGAGACCCAGTACTTC
TRBV4-1	.	many	TRBJ2-5	CASSTPREGSQETQYF	TGCGCCAGCAGCACACCTAGGGAAGGGAGCCAAGAGACCCAGTACTTC
TRBV6-6	.	few	TRBJ2-2	CASSYLTGELFF	TGTGCCAGCAGTTATCTCACCGGGGAGCTGTTTTTT
TRBV6-5	.	few	TRBJ2-1	CASSYSSVFYLNEQFF	TGTGCCAGCAGTTACTCGAGTGTTTTCTACCTCAATGAGCAGTTCTTC
TRBV7-3	TRBD2	few	TRBJ2-1	CSSSLWTSVYNEQFF	TGTTCCAGCAGCTTATGGACTAGCGTTTACAATGAGCAGTTCTTC
TRBV7-9	.	.	TRBJ2-3	CASSLDPAQDTQYF	TGTGCCAGCAGCTTAGATCCAGCACAAGATACGCAGTATTTT
TRBV14	.	few	TRBJ2-2	CASSQDWGFGTGELFF	TGTGCCAGCAGCCAAGATTGGGGGTTTGGCACCGGGGAGCTGTTTTTT
TRBV20-1	.	few	TRBJ1-4	CSVLATHNEKLFF	TGCAGTGTTTTGGCGACTCATAATGAAAAACTGTTTTTT
TRBV5-1	TRBD2	many	TRBJ2-5	CASSPTSGLRETQYF	TGCGCCAGCAGCCCGACTAGCGGGTTAAGGGAGACCCAGTACTTC
TRBV28	TRBD1	many	TRBJ1-6	CASNSGGQGGSPLHF	TGTGCCAGCAATTCTGGGGGACAGGGAGGTTCACCCCTCCACTTT
TRBV6-1	.	few	TRBJ2-1	CASSPGPVGNNEQFF	TGTGCCAGCAGCCCCGGACCGGTGGGGAACAATGAGCAGTTCTTC
TRBV7-2	.	few	TRBJ1-2	CASNARSGRGYGYTF	TGTGCCAGCAACGCCAGGTCAGGGCGCGGCTATGGCTACACCTTC
TRBV25-1	.	.	TRBJ1-1	CASSGNRDMNTEAFF	TGTGCCAGCAGCGGAAACAGGGATATGAACACTGAAGCTTTCTTT
TRBV11-2	.	.	TRBJ2-2	CASIEQGLIAGELFF	TGTGCCAGTATAGAACAGGGTCTTATCGCCGGGGAGCTGTTTTTT
TRBV5-1	.	many	TRBJ2-1	CASSFLLGRAYNEQFF	TGCGCCAGCAGCTTTCTCTTGGGCAGAGCCTACAATGAGCAGTTCTTC
TRBV6-5	.	.	TRBJ1-1	CASSYSLSGTEAFF	TGTGCCAGCAGTTACTCGCTGTCAGGCACTGAAGCTTTCTTT
TRBV4-2	.	.	TRBJ1-1	CASSRPWGGTDTEAFF	TGTGCCAGCAGCCGCCCTTGGGGGGGGACGGACACTGAAGCTTTCTTT
TRBV5-1	.	.	TRBJ1-3	CASSDQGGSGNTIYF	TGCGCCAGCAGCGATCAAGGGGGCTCTGGAAACACCATATATTTT
TRBV7-2	TRBD2	.	TRBJ2-5	CASSYGRGEGPQYF	TGTGCCAGCAGCTATGGGCGGGGGGAAGGCCCCCAGTACTTC
TRBV12-3/TRBV12-4	TRBD1	many	TRBJ1-6	CASRETGESSPLHF	TGTGCCAGCAGGGAGACAGGGGAGAGTTCACCCCTCCACTTT
TRBV7-9	TRBD1	many	TRBJ2-4	CASSFTTGGSKNIQYF	TGTGCCAGCAGCTTCACAACAGGGGGGTCCAAAAACATTCAGTACTTC
TRBV2	.	few	TRBJ2-5	CASSERDYQETQYF	TGTGCCAGCAGTGAGAGGGACTACCAAGAGACCCAGTACTTC
TRBV20-1	.	.	TRBJ2-1	CSARLVAEQFF	TGCAGTGCTAGACTAGTAGCTGAGCAGTTCTTC
TRBV18	.	few	TRBJ2-1	CASSPPWGSGNEQFF	TGTGCCAGCTCACCACCCTGGGGGAGTGGAAATGAGCAGTTCTTC
TRBV7-2	.	few	TRBJ2-7	CASSLGYSSYEQYF	TGTGCCAGCAGCTTGGGATACAGCTCCTACGAGCAGTACTTC
TRBV7-2	TRBD2	.	TRBJ2-1	CASSSTLGLAGDNEQFF	TGTGCCAGCAGCTCAACGTTGGGACTAGCGGGAGACAATGAGCAGTTCTTC